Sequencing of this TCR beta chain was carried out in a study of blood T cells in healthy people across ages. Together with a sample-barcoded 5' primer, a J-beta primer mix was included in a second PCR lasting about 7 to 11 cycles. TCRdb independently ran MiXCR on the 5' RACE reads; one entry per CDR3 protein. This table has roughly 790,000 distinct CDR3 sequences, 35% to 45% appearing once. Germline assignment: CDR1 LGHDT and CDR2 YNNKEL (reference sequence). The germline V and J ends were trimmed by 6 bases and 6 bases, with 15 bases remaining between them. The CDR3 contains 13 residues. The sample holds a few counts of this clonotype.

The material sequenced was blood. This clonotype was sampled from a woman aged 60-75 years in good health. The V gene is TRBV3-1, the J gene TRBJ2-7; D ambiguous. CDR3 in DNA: TGTGCCAGCAGACCCAGGACGGATGGCGAGCAGTACTTC. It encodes CASRPRTDGEQYF.